A single sample gave rise to the 9 T cell receptor beta chains below, sequenced in a study of regulatory T cells in long-lasting Graves disease. Described time point: newly diagnosed GD, antithyroid drugs for less than 3 months. After RNA was extracted from PBMCs, the TCR library was made from it. HTBI primers from iRepertoire and Arm-PCR of CDR3 regions yielded the TCR beta libraries. One entry per CDR3 protein, called by TCRdb with MiXCR from the multiplex PCR reads. There are hundreds of thousands of distinct CDR3 sequences in the sample; approximately 15% occur only once, and 18% lies in the top ten. Another study also made use of these data, one on T cells in Graves' hyperthyroidism and ophthalmopathy.

The source was peripheral blood mononuclear cells (PBMCs), collected at new diagnosis, from a patient treated with antithyroid drugs. These receptor sequences come from a woman younger than 45 with Graves disease.

This chain connects TRBV6-1 to TRBJ1-3; maybe TRBD1 (5 bases). Looked up from germline, CDR1 is MNHNS and CDR2 is SASEGT. There are 12 residues in the CDR3. The CDR3 bases are TGTGCTGGCGGCAGGGCTGGAAACACCATATATTTT. It translates to CAGGRAGNTIYF.

This clonotype has ten or more counts. The rearrangement joins TRBV5-1 to TRBJ2-3; D gene ambiguous. The CDR3 is 15 residues long. V lost 1 base to trimming and J lost 0 bases, with 9 bases between them. Germline CDR1 SGHRS, CDR2 YFSETQ. CDR3 protein: CASSLSTPSTDTQYF. As DNA, the CDR3 is TGCGCCAGCAGCTTGTCCACGCCTAGCACAGATACGCAGTATTTT.

The table lists this clonotype with a few counts. This rearrangement joins TRBV27 to TRBJ2-3; D is ambiguous. The CDR3 runs 14 residues. CDR1 and CDR2 (germline): MNHEY, SMNVEV (reference sequence). The V and J ends lost 1 base and 4 bases respectively, with 9 bases between them. CDR3: CASSLFHPADTQYF. In DNA form, the CDR3 reads TGTGCCAGCAGTTTATTCCATCCCGCAGATACGCAGTATTTT.

The rearrangement joins TRBV10-2 to TRBJ2-5, with D unresolved. This CDR3 has 13 amino acids. With 5 bases removed from V and 5 bases from J, the gap between germline ends came to 12 bases. Germline CDR1 WSHSY, CDR2 SAAADI. CDR3 region: CASSRNPDETQYF. CDR3 nucleotides: TGCGCCAGCAGTCGTAACCCGGATGAGACCCAGTACTTC.

This clonotype was counted many times. The CDR3 DNA is TGTGCCACCAGTGCTAGCGGGAGGCCCAGCTCCTACAATGAGCAGTTCTTC. It translates to CATSASGRPSSYNEQFF. V usage is TRBV24-1 and J usage is TRBJ2-1, with 11 bases identical to TRBD2. The CDR3 runs 17 residues. The junction had 5 bases not matched to a gene; V was cut back by 5 bases and J by 0 bases. Looked up from germline, CDR1 is KGHDR and CDR2 is SFDVKD.

This clonotype was seen many times. This chain uses TRBV28 with TRBJ1-5; no reliable D call. From germline, CDR1 is MDHEN and CDR2 SYDVKM. The V and J ends lost 6 bases and 0 bases respectively, with 6 bases between them. The CDR3 runs 13 residues. CDR3 loop: CASSLASNQPQHF. CDR3 nucleotides: TGTGCCAGCAGCTTAGCTAGCAATCAGCCCCAGCATTTT. The variable domain in full, completed from reference TRBV28 and TRBJ1-5, reads DVKVTQSSRYLVKRTGEKVFLECVQDMDHENMFWYRQDPGLGLRLIYFSYDVKMKEKGDIPEGYSVSREKKERFSLILESASTNQTSMYLCASSLASNQPQHFGDGTRLSIL.

This clonotype showed up many times. The chain joins TRBV12-3 or TRBV12-4 to TRBJ2-7; perhaps TRBD2 as D (5 bases). The CDR3 totals 18 residues. Trimming removed 4 bases from V and 0 bases from J, with 22 bases in between. The CDR3 coding sequence is TGTGCCAGCAGTTCGCGGGCCCCGAGCGAAGTTAGCTCCTACGAGCAGTACTTC. It codes for CASSSRAPSEVSSYEQYF.

This clonotype was seen only a few times. The rearrangement joins TRBV28 to TRBJ2-3; D is ambiguous. Germline V gene sequence: CDR1 MDHEN, CDR2 SYDVKM. V shed 5 bases and J shed 2 bases, with 11 bases lying between them. This CDR3 is 14 amino acids long. Here the CDR3 reads CASSHRLDTDTQYF. Written as DNA, the CDR3 is TGTGCCAGCAGTCATAGGCTTGACACAGATACGCAGTATTTT. Full variable domain (rest looked up from reference TRBV28 and TRBJ2-3): DVKVTQSSRYLVKRTGEKVFLECVQDMDHENMFWYRQDPGLGLRLIYFSYDVKMKEKGDIPEGYSVSREKKERFSLILESASTNQTSMYLCASSHRLDTDTQYFGPGTRLTVL.

This rearrangement joins TRBV30 to TRBJ2-2; 7 nucleotides line up with TRBD1. The CDR3 spans 13 residues. V dropped 5 bases and J dropped 7; count of bases not matched to a gene: 7. Germline CDR1 and CDR2: GTSNPN and SVGIG (reference sequence). This CDR3 is CAWRQGEIGELFF. In DNA, the CDR3 is TGTGCCTGGCGGCAGGGGGAGATCGGGGAGCTGTTTTTT. Combining the CDR3 with reference TRBV30 and TRBJ2-2 gives the whole variable domain SQTIHQWPATLVQPVGSPLSLECTVEGTSNPNLYWYRQAAGRGLQLLFYSVGIGQISSEVPQNLSASRPQDRQFILSSKKLLLSDSGFYLCAWRQGEIGELFFGEGSRLTVL.